The source of this T cell receptor (beta chain) is a study of blood T cell repertoires in COVID-19. Measured with immunoSEQ multiplex PCR; TCRdb has only the in-frame clones, and not every one. The sample lists some 150,000 clones, roughly 85% occurring once. V shed 1 base and J shed 2 bases, with 9 bases lying between them. The CDR3 runs 15 residues. The germline gives CDR1 SGHTA, CDR2 FQGNSA. The sequenced material came from peripheral blood. This chain joins TRBV7-2 and TRBJ2-1; D is unclear. The source is a middle-aged man with acute or convalescent COVID-19. CDR3 in amino acids: CASSLGWAAYNEQFF. The CDR3 DNA follows: TGTGCCAGCAGCTTAGGGTGGGCCGCCTACAATGAGCAGTTCTTC.